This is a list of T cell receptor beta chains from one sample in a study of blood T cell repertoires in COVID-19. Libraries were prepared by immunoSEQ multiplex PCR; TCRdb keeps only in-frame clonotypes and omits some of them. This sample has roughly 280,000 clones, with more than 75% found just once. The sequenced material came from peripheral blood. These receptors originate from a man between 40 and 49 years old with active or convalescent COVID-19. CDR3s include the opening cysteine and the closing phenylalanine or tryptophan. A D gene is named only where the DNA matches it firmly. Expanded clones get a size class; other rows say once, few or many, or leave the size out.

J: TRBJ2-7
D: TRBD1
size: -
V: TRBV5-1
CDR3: CASSLSYRTGNPYYEQYF
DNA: TGCGCCAGCAGCTTGTCATACCGGACAGGGAACCCTTACTACGAGCAGTACTTC

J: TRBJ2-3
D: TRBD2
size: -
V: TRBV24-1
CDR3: CATSDLGLAGAYTQYF
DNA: TGTGCCACCAGTGATTTAGGGCTAGCGGGGGCCTATACGCAGTATTTT

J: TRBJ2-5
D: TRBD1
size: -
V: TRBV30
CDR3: CAWSVDRGETQYF
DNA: TGTGCCTGGAGTGTGGACAGGGGGGAGACCCAGTACTTC

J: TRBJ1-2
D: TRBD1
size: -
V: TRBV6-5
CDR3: CASSLGQGVGYTF
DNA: TGTGCCAGCAGCCTGGGACAGGGGGTAGGCTACACCTTC

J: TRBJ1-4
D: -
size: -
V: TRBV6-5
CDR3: CASTAERTNEKLFF
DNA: TGTGCCAGCACCGCGGAGCGGACTAATGAAAAACTGTTTTTT

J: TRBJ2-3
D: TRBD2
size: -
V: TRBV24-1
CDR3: CATSDSGTSGRPTQYF
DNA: TGTGCCACCAGTGATTCCGGGACTAGCGGTCGTCCCACGCAGTATTTT

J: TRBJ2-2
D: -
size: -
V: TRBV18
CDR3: CASSPPGATGELFF
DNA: TGTGCCAGCTCGCCACCGGGGGCTACCGGGGAGCTGTTTTTT

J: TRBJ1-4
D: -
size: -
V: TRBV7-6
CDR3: CASSLALGADPNEKLFF
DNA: TGTGCCAGCAGCTTAGCTTTAGGGGCGGATCCAAATGAAAAACTGTTTTTT

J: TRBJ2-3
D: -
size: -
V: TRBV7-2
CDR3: CASTHTQGFLGTQYF
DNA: TGTGCCAGCACCCACACCCAGGGGTTCCTAGGGACGCAGTATTTT

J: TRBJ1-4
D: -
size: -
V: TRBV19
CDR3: CASTNSGVGEKLFF
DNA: TGTGCCAGTACTAATTCAGGGGTGGGTGAAAAACTGTTTTTT

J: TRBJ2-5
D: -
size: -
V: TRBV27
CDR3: CASSFTFRETQYF
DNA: TGTGCCAGCAGTTTCACCTTTAGAGAGACCCAGTACTTC

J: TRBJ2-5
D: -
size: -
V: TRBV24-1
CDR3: CATSDRTGQETQYF
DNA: TGTGCCACCAGTGATCGGACGGGGCAAGAGACCCAGTACTTC

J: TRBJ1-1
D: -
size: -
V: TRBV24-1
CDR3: CATSDLRRQAPRAFF
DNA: TGTGCCACCAGTGATTTGCGCCGACAGGCTCCGAGAGCTTTCTTT

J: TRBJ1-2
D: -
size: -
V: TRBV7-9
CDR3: CASSSSPNYGYTF
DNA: TGTGCCAGCTCGTCCAGTCCGAACTATGGCTACACCTTC

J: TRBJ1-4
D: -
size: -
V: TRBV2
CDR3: CASSGRGDEKLFF
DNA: TGTGCCAGCAGTGGTCGGGGAGATGAAAAACTGTTTTTT

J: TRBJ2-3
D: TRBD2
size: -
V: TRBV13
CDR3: CASSFTLAGGPSNTDTQYF
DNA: TGTGCCAGCAGCTTCACCCTAGCGGGAGGGCCCTCCAACACAGATACGCAGTATTTT

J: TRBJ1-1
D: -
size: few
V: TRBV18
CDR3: CASSPPWSVEAFF
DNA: TGTGCCAGCTCACCACCGTGGTCAGTTGAAGCTTTCTTT

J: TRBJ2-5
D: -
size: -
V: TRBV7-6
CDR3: CASSLAWSERGETQYF
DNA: TGTGCCAGCAGCTTAGCGTGGTCGGAAAGGGGAGAGACCCAGTACTTC

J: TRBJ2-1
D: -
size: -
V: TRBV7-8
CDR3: CASSLEAEVDEQFF
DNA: TGTGCCAGCAGCTTAGAGGCTGAGGTGGATGAGCAGTTCTTC

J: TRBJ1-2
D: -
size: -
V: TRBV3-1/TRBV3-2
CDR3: CASSRTEVGPYGYTF
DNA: TGTGCCAGCAGCCGGACAGAGGTCGGGCCGTATGGCTACACCTTC

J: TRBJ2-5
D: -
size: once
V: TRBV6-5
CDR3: CASSYSNRGYAETQYF
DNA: TGTGCCAGCAGTTACTCGAATCGGGGGTATGCGGAGACCCAGTACTTC

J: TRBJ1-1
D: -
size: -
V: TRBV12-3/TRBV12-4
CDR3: CASSPTPGAFF
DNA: TGTGCCAGCAGTCCTACACCCGGGGCTTTCTTT

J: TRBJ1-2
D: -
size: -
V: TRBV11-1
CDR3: CASSSWRARTDYGYTF
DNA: TGTGCCAGCAGCTCATGGAGGGCCAGAACGGACTATGGCTACACCTTC

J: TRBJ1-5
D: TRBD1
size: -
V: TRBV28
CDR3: CASSPGTAGGQPQHF
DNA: TGTGCCAGCAGCCCAGGGACAGCAGGAGGGCAGCCCCAGCATTTT

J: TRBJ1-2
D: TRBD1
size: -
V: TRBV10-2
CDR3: CATGQGGPYGYTF
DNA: TGCGCCACCGGACAGGGAGGGCCCTATGGCTACACCTTC

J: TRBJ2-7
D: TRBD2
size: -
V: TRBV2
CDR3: CANLGTSGGDSYEQYF
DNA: TGTGCCAACTTAGGGACTAGCGGGGGAGACTCCTACGAGCAGTACTTC

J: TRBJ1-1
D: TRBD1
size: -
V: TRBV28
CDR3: CASSLWRGRVSTEAFF
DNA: TGTGCCAGCAGTTTATGGAGGGGGCGGGTTAGCACTGAAGCTTTCTTT

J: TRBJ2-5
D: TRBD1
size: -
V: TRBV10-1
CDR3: CASSDRRGQETQYF
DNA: TGCGCCAGCAGTGACCGCAGGGGGCAAGAGACCCAGTACTTC

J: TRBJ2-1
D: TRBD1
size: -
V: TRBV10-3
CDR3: CAISRQGDNEQFF
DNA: TGTGCCATCAGTCGGCAGGGGGACAATGAGCAGTTCTTC

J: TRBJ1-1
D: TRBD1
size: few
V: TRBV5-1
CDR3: CASSSTGATEAFF
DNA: TGCGCCAGCAGCTCGACAGGGGCCACTGAAGCTTTCTTT

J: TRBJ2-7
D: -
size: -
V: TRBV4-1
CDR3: CASSQEWRPIVYEQYF
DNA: TGCGCCAGCAGCCAAGAGTGGAGGCCGATTGTCTACGAGCAGTACTTC

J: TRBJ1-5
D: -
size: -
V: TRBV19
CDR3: CASSMFLSNQPQHF
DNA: TGTGCCAGTAGTATGTTCCTTAGCAATCAGCCCCAGCATTTT

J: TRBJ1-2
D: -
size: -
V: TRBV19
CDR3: CASSPQGRYGYTF
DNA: TGTGCCAGTAGCCCCCAGGGGCGCTATGGCTACACCTTC

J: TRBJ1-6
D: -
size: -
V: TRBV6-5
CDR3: CASSTGIYSPLHF
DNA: TGTGCCAGCAGCACGGGGATTTATTCACCCCTCCACTTT

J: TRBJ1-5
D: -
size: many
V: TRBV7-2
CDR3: CASSLPGYRQPQHF
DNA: TGTGCCAGCAGCTTACCAGGTTATCGGCAGCCCCAGCATTTT

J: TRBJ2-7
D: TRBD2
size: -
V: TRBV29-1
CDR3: CSVVAGVEGYEQYF
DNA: TGCAGCGTTGTAGCGGGAGTCGAGGGATACGAGCAGTACTTC

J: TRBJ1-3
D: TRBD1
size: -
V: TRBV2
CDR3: CASSGRTGRNTIYF
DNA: TGTGCCAGCAGCGGCAGGACAGGGAGAAACACCATATATTTT

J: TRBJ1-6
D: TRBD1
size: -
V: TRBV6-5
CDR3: CASRGQGYNSPLHF
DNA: TGTGCCAGCAGAGGACAGGGTTATAATTCACCCCTCCACTTT

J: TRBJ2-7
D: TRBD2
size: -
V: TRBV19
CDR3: CASSRLAGVVPYEQYF
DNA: TGTGCCAGTAGTCGGTTAGCGGGAGTTGTTCCCTACGAGCAGTACTTC

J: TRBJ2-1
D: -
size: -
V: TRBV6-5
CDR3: CASLVGQYNEQFF
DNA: TGTGCCAGCTTGGTAGGACAGTACAATGAGCAGTTCTTC

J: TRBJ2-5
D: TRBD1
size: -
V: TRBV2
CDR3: CASFRGDREETQYF
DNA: TGTGCCAGCTTTAGGGGGGACAGGGAAGAGACCCAGTACTTC

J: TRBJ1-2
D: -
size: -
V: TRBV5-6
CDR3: CASSLTGTYGYTF
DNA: TGTGCCAGCAGCTTGACAGGGACCTATGGCTACACCTTC

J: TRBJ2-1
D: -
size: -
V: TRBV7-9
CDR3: CASSTQRGTDNEQFF
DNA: TGTGCCAGCAGCACTCAGCGCGGGACGGACAATGAGCAGTTCTTC

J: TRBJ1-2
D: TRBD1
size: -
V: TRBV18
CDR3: CASSPPGTGLTYGYTF
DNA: TGTGCCAGCTCACCACCGGGGACAGGCCTGACGTATGGCTACACCTTC